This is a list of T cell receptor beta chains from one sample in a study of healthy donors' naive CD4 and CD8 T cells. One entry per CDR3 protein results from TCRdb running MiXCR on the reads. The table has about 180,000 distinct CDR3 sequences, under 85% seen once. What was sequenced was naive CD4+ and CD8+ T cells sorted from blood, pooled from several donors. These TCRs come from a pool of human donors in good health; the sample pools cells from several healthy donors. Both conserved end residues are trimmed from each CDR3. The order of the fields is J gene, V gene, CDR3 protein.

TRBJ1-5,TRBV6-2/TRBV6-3,ASSTRDRGNSNQPQH
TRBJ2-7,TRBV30,AWSVHRTSSGEQY
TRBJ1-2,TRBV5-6,ASSLPGQGIFVGYT
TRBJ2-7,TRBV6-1,ASSEEAGGYSYEQY
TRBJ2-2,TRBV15,ATSSGDGGRVTGELF
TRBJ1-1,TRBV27,ASSSQGASTEAF
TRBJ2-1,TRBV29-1,SVGRTGFNEQF
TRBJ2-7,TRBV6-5,ASSRGMGEQY
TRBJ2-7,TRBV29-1,SVETGASFYEQY
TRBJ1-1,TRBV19,ATRWGVLNTEAF